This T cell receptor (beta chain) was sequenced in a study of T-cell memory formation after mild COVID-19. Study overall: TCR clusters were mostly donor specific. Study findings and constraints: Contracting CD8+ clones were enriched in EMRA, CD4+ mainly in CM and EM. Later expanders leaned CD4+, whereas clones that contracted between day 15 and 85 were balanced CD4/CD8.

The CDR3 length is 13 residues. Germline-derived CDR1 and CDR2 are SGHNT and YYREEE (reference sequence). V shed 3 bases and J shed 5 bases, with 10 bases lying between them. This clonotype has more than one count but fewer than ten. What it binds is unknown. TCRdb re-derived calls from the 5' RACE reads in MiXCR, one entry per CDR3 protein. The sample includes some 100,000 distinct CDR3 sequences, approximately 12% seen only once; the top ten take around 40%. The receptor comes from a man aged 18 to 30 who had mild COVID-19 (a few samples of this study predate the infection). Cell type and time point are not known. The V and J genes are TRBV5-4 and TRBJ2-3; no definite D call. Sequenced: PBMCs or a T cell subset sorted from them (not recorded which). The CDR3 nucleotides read TGTGCCAGCAGCTCTAGACCTATAGATACGCAGTATTTT. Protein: CASSSRPIDTQYF. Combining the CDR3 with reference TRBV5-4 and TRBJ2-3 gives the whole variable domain ETGVTQSPTHLIKTRGQQVTLRCSSQSGHNTVSWYQQALGQGPQFIFQYYREEENGRGNFPPRFSGLQFPNYSSELNVNALELDDSALYLCASSSRPIDTQYFGPGTRLTVL.